The following is a TCR beta chain sequence with its context. The data derive from a study of blood T cells in healthy people across ages. The authors ran a second PCR of about 7 to 11 cycles using a sample-barcoded 5' primer and a J-beta primer mix. TCRdb used MiXCR to reprocess the 5' RACE reads, holding one entry per CDR3 protein. The data show more than 900,000 distinct CDR3 sequences, less than 25% seen once. Trimming shortened V by 3 bases and J by 1 base, and 17 bases separated the two germline ends. The CDR3 has 17 residues. This sample also appeared in a second study, on T cells of mothers and their children. This second report adds: Nine systemically healthy Caucasian donors: three mothers, six children. When the second PCR was run, its M1S primer added sample barcodes and 2-4 random nucleotides.

The V gene is TRBV12-3 or TRBV12-4, the J gene TRBJ2-3; D perhaps matches TRBD2 (5 bases). Specimen: blood. The receptor's source is a girl between 2 and 10 years old in good health. CDR3 sequence reads: CASSFAANLLGTDTQYF. The DNA for the CDR3 is TGTGCCAGCAGTTTTGCGGCCAACTTACTAGGCACAGATACGCAGTATTTT.